Listed below are T cell receptor beta chains from one sample, sequenced in a study of human versus mouse CDR3 diversity and MHC coevolution. Sequencing used immunoSEQ multiplex PCR; TCRdb keeps in-frame clones, though not all of them. This sample carries about 81,000 clones, just under 95% of them seen once, and the ten largest clones take 1.1% to 1.5%. Sequenced: naive CD4+ T cells from blood. The receptors come from a person between 30 and 69 years old in good health. The CDR3 runs from the conserved cysteine through the conserved F or W. The D gene is left open where the match is weak. Expanded clones are given a class, and other clones once, few, many or no size at all.

j_call v_call d_call clone_size cdr3_aa cdr3_nt
TRBJ1-6 TRBV11-2 NA NA CASSLAYYSPLHF TGTGCCAGCAGCTTAGCCTACTATTCACCCCTCCACTTT
TRBJ1-1 TRBV4-3 TRBD1 NA CASSQTGTGKRPFF TGCGCCAGCAGCCAAACCGGGACAGGGAAGAGACCTTTCTTT
TRBJ1-3 TRBV9 TRBD1 NA CASSVGTGDGGNTIYF TGTGCCAGCAGCGTTGGGACAGGGGACGGTGGAAACACCATATATTTT
TRBJ2-3 TRBV4-1 TRBD2 NA CASSQPPGLAGAKTDTQYF TGCGCCAGCAGCCAACCCCCGGGTCTAGCGGGAGCCAAGACAGATACGCAGTATTTT
TRBJ2-1 TRBV11-3 TRBD2 NA CASSSREREGLYNEQFF TGTGCCAGCAGCTCAAGAGAGCGGGAGGGCCTGTACAATGAGCAGTTCTTC
TRBJ2-1 TRBV6-6 NA NA CASTQDRYNEQFF TGTGCCAGCACTCAGGACAGATACAATGAGCAGTTCTTC
TRBJ2-7 TRBV30 NA NA CAWSEPGTQAYFYEQYF TGTGCCTGGAGTGAGCCCGGGACACAAGCTTATTTCTACGAGCAGTACTTC
TRBJ2-7 TRBV5-1 NA NA CASSLAEGRDEQYF TGCGCCAGCAGCTTGGCGGAGGGAAGGGACGAGCAGTACTTC
TRBJ2-1 TRBV5-4 TRBD1 NA CASSRPGQGNSEQFF TGTGCCAGCAGCCGGCCGGGACAGGGTAATAGTGAGCAGTTCTTC
TRBJ1-1 TRBV7-3 NA NA CASSTPTGVGRTEAFF TGTGCCAGCAGCACCCCGACGGGGGTCGGAAGGACTGAAGCTTTCTTT
TRBJ2-2 TRBV7-3 TRBD2 once CASSPGVAGPGELFF TGTGCCAGCAGCCCCGGGGTAGCGGGACCCGGGGAGCTGTTTTTT
TRBJ1-2 TRBV29-1 TRBD1 NA CSASGSGQNYGYTF TGCAGCGCCAGCGGTTCGGGACAGAACTATGGCTACACCTTC
TRBJ1-4 TRBV19 NA NA CASSRGLNEKLFF TGTGCCAGTAGTAGGGGGCTCAATGAAAAACTGTTTTTT
TRBJ2-7 TRBV27 TRBD1 NA CASSLLDRVYEQYF TGTGCCAGCAGTTTACTGGACAGGGTCTACGAGCAGTACTTC
TRBJ2-3 TRBV6-1 NA NA CASNDRSADTQYF TGTGCCAGCAATGATAGGAGCGCAGATACGCAGTATTTT
TRBJ1-1 TRBV5-1 NA once CASSPRGDQNTEAFF TGCGCCAGCAGCCCGCGGGGGGATCAGAACACTGAAGCTTTCTTT
TRBJ2-3 TRBV6-1 NA few CASTWTITDTQYF TGTGCCAGCACATGGACTATCACAGATACGCAGTATTTT
TRBJ1-6 TRBV7-2 NA NA CASSLLGGVPYNSPLHF TGTGCCAGCAGCCTCCTTGGGGGCGTCCCCTATAATTCACCCCTCCACTTT
TRBJ2-5 TRBV9 TRBD2 NA CASSVGLAGAEETQYF TGTGCCAGCAGCGTAGGATTAGCGGGAGCCGAAGAGACCCAGTACTTC
TRBJ2-3 TRBV7-3 TRBD2 NA CASSLRSGSDTQYF TGTGCCAGCAGCTTAAGGAGCGGGAGCGATACGCAGTATTTT
TRBJ1-6 TRBV9 NA NA CASSVGTLTNNSPLHF TGTGCCAGCAGCGTAGGGACACTAACCAATAATTCACCCCTCCACTTT
TRBJ2-3 TRBV7-7 NA NA CASSFDFLTDTQYF TGTGCCAGCAGCTTCGACTTTCTCACAGATACGCAGTATTTT
TRBJ1-2 TRBV6-5 NA NA CASSYLGGNYGYTF TGTGCCAGCAGTTATTTAGGGGGTAACTATGGCTACACCTTC
TRBJ2-3 TRBV7-2 NA NA CASWAGKGSTDTQYF TGTGCCAGCTGGGCAGGGAAGGGGAGCACAGATACGCAGTATTTT
TRBJ1-2 TRBV6-5 NA NA CASSSLGFDYGYTF TGTGCCAGCAGTTCCCTCGGGTTCGACTATGGCTACACCTTC
TRBJ1-3 TRBV7-8 NA once CASSRDRASGNTIYF TGTGCCAGCAGCCGCGACAGAGCCTCTGGAAACACCATATATTTT
TRBJ2-7 TRBV7-3 NA NA CASSYYPRDEQYF TGTGCCAGCAGCTACTATCCCAGGGACGAGCAGTACTTC
TRBJ2-1 TRBV18 NA NA CASQAARYNEQFF TGTGCTAGCCAGGCTGCCCGCTACAATGAGCAGTTCTTC
TRBJ1-5 TRBV5-6 NA NA CASSQDTDQPQHF TGTGCCAGCAGCCAGGACACCGATCAGCCCCAGCATTTT
TRBJ2-3 TRBV6-5 NA NA CASRRGYTDTQYF TGTGCCAGTAGACGGGGGTACACAGATACGCAGTATTTT
TRBJ1-1 TRBV16 NA once CASSQRGVEAFF TGTGCCAGCAGCCAAAGGGGCGTGGAAGCTTTCTTT
TRBJ2-3 TRBV7-3 NA NA CASSFRGTDTQYF TGTGCCAGCAGCTTCCGGGGCACAGATACGCAGTATTTT